This TCR beta chain emerged from a study of T-cell memory formation after mild COVID-19. Findings and caveats of the study: Pre-infection memory contained some responding clones, which suggested that cross-reactive memory had joined. Of the contracting clones, CD4+ ones lay mainly in CM and EM, and CD8+ ones in EMRA.

The CDR3 covers 17 residues. J was trimmed by 3 bases and V by 4 bases; bases with no gene match: 10. CDR1 MGHRA and CDR2 YSYEKL come from the germline V gene. TCRdb re-called the 5' RACE reads with MiXCR, one entry per CDR3 protein. The sample records 150,000 to 200,000 distinct CDR3 sequences, around a tenth being singletons. This clonotype showed up many times. Its antigen remains unidentified. The V and J genes are TRBV4-1 and TRBJ2-1; 9 bases map to TRBD2. The sample was PBMCs or a T cell subset sorted from them (not recorded which). The receptor was isolated from a man aged 18 to 29 who had mild COVID-19 (a few samples of this study predate the infection). Cell type and time point are not known. CDR3 in amino acids: CASSLERVSGGYNEQFF. CDR3 nucleotides: TGCGCCAGCAGCCTTGAACGGGTTAGCGGGGGCTACAATGAGCAGTTCTTC.